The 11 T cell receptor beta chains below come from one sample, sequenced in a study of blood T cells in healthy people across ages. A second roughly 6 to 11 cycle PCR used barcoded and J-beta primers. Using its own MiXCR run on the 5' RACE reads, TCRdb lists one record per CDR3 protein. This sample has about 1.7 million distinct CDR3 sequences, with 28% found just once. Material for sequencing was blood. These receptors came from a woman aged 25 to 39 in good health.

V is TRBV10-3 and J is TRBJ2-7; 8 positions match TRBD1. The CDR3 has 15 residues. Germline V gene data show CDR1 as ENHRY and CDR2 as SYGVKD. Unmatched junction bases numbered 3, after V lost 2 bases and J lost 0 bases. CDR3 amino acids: CAISEGGQVSYEQYF. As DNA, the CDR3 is TGTGCCATCAGTGAGGGGGGACAGGTCTCCTACGAGCAGTACTTC.

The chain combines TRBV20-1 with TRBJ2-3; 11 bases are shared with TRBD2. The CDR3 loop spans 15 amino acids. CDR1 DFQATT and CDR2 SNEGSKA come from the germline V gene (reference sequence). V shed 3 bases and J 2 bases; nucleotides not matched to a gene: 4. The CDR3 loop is CSASTSGGLTDTQYF. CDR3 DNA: TGCAGTGCTAGTACTAGCGGGGGCCTCACAGATACGCAGTATTTT.

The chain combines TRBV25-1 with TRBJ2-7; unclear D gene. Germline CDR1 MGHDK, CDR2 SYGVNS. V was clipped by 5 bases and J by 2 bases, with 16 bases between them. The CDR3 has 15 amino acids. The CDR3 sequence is CASSFSVGVPYEQYF. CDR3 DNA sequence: TGTGCCAGCAGTTTCTCTGTAGGCGTTCCCTACGAGCAGTACTTC.

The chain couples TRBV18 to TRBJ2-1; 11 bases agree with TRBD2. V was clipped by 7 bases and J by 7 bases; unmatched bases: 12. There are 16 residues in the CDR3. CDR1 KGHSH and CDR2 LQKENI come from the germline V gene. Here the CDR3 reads CASFNSLAGVRNEQFF. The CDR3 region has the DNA TGTGCCAGCTTCAACTCACTAGCGGGAGTAAGGAATGAGCAGTTCTTC.

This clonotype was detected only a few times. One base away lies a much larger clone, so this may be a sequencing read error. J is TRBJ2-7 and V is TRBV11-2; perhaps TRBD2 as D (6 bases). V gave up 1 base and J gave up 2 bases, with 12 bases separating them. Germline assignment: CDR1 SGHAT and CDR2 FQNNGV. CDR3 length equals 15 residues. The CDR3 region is CASSLVAERTYEQYF. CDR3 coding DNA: TGTGCCAGCAGCTTAGTAGCGGAACGAACCTACGAGCAGTACTTC.

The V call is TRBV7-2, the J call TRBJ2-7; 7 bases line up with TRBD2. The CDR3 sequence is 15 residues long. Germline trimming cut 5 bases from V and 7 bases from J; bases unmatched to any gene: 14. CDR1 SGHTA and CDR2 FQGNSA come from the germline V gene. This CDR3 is CASSLDGGSSWEQYF. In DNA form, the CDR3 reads TGTGCCAGCAGCCTGGACGGGGGGTCATCTTGGGAGCAGTACTTC.

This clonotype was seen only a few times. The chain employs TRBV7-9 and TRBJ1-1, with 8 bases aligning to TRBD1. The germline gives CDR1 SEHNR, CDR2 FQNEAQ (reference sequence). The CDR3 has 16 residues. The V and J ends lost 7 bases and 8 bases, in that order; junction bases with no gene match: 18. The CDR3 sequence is CASTFLNTGTGKEAFF. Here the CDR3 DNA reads TGTGCCAGCACCTTCCTTAATACCGGGACAGGTAAAGAAGCTTTCTTT. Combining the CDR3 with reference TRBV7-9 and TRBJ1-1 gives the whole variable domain DTGVSQNPRHKITKRGQNVTFRCDPISEHNRLYWYRQTLGQGPEFLTYFQNEAQLEKSRLLSDRFSAERPKGSFSTLEIQRTEQGDSAMYLCASTFLNTGTGKEAFFGQGTRLTVV.

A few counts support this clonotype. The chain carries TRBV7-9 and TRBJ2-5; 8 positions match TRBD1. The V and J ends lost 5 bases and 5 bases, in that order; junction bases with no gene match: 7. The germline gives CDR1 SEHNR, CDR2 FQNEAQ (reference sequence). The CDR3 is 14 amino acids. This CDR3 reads CASSTGQVLETQYF. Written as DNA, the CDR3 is TGTGCCAGCAGCACGGGACAGGTTTTGGAGACCCAGTACTTC.

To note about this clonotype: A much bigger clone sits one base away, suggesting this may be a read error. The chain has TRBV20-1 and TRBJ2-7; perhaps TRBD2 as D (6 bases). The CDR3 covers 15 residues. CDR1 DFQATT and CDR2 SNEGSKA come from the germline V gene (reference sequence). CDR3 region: CNARDLGGHPYEQYF. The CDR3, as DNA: TGCAATGCTAGAGATCTGGGGGGTCATCCCTACGAGCAGTACTTC.

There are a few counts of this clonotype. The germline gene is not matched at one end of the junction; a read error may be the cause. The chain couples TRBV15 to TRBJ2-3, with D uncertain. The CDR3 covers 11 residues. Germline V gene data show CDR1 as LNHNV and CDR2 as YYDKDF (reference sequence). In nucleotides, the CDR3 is TGTGCCACCAGCAGAGCAGATACGCGGTATTTT. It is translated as CATSRADTRYF.

The DNA of the CDR3 is TGTGCCAGCAGCTCCCAGGGAAGCGGGACCGGGGAGCTGTTTTTT. Encoded protein: CASSSQGSGTGELFF. This chain uses TRBV7-2 with TRBJ2-2; perhaps TRBD2 as D (6 bases). The CDR3 consists of 15 residues. V gave up 4 bases and J gave up 5 bases, with 14 bases separating them. Looked up from germline, CDR1 is SGHTA and CDR2 is FQGNSA.